The source of this T cell receptor beta chain is a study of shared clonotypes between healthy human individuals. Naivety among CD8 cells was defined by CD45RO negativity and positive CCR7 selection, thereby excluding terminally differentiated effector memory CD45RA+ cells. Profiled with immunoSEQ multiplex PCR; TCRdb holds only in-frame clones, not every one. The sample contains around 1,900,000 clones, 93% of which appear only once. For this clone: Its antigen is still unknown.

Study-wide points: Clonotype sharing among donors was thought likely to change with sequencing depth.

The sequenced sample consisted of naive CD8+ T cells from PBMCs. The origin of this receptor is a young man in good health. Some clones in this sample may be carry-over from other donors' samples.

The CDR3 nucleotides read TGTGCCAGTAGATGGTTCGCGAACACCGGGGAGCTGTTTTTT. As protein: CASRWFANTGELFF. J is TRBJ2-2 and V is TRBV19; D is unresolved. The CDR3 sequence is 14 residues long. V lost 6 bases, J lost 0 bases, and 8 bases lay in between. Germline loops: CDR1 LNHDA, CDR2 SQIVND (reference sequence).